Described below is a single T cell receptor (beta chain) sequence and its context. This entry is derived from a study of blood T cells in healthy people across ages. A second PCR of 7 to 11 cycles used a sample-barcoded 5' primer and a J-beta primer mix. Every sample gave at least 2.5 million paired-end reads containing CDR3. TCRdb fed the 5' RACE reads into MiXCR, producing one record per CDR3 protein. The table includes some 1,500,000 distinct CDR3 sequences, less than 45% detected once. The CDR3 sequence is 15 residues long. Germline CDR1 and CDR2: DFQATT and SNEGSKA (reference sequence). V shed 3 bases and J 0 bases; nucleotides not matched to a gene: 6.

This chain joins TRBV20-1 and TRBJ2-5, with 8 bases matching TRBD2. This TCR derives from a woman younger than 35 in good health. Sequenced: blood. The DNA of the CDR3 is TGCAGTGCTAGGGGGGGACTAGATCACCAAGAGACCCAGTACTTC. It yields the protein CSARGGLDHQETQYF.